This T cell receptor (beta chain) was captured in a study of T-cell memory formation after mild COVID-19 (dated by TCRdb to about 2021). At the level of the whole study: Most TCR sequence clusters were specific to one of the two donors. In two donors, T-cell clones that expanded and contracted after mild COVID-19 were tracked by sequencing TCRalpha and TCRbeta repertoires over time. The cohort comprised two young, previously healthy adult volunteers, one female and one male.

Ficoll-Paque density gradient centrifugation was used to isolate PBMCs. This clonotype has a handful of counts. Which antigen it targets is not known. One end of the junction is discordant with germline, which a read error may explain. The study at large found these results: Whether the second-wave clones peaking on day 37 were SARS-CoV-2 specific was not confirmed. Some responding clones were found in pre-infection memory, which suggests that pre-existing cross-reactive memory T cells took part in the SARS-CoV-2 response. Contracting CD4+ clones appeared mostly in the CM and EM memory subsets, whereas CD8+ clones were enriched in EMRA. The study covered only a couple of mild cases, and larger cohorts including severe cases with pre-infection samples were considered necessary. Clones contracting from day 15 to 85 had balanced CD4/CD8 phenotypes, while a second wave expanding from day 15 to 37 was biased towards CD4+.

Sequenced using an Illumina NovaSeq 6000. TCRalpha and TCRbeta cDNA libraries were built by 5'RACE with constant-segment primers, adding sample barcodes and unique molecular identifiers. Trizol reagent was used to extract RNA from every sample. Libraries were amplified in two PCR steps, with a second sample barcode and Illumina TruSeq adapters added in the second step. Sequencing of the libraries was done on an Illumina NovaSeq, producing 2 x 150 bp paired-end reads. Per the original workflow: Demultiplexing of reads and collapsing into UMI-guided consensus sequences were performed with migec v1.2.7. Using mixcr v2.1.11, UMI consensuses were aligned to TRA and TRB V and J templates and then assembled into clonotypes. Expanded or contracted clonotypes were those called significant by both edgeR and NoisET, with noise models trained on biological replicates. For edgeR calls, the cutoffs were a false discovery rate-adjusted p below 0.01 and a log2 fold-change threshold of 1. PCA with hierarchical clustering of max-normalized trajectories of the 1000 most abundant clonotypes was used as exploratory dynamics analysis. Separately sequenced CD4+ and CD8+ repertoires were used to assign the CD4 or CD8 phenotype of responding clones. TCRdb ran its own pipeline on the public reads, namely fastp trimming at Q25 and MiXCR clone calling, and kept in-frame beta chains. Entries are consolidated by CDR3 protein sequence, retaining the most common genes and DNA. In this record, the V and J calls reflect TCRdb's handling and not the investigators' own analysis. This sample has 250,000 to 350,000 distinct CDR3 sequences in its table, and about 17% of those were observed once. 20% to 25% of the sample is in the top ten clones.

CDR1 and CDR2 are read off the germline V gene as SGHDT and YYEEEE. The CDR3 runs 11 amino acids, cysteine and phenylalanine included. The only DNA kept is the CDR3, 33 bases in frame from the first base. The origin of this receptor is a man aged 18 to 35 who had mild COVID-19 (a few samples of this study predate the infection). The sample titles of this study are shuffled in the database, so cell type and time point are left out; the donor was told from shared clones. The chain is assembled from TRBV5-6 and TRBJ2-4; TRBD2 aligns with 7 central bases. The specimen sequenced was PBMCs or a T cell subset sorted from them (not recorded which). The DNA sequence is TGTGCCAGCAGCGTCCGGGACTATCACGCCTTC. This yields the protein CASSVRDYHAF.